Listed below are T cell receptor beta chains from one sample, sequenced in a study of T cells in localized non-small cell lung cancer. Only in-frame clones appear in the TCRdb table, and some are missing; sequencing was by immunoSEQ multiplex PCR. The data contain about 82,000 clones, about three quarters of them singletons. The sample was PBMCs, taken before any cancer treatment. All receptors derive from a man aged 40 to 75 with stage II squamous cell lung carcinoma. CDR3s include the opening cysteine and the closing phenylalanine or tryptophan. Each record gives: CDR3 protein, J gene, clone size, V gene. The listing skips clone size in some rows; elsewhere it reads once, few, many or a size class.

CASSYRGSGILDTQYF,TRBJ2-3,few,TRBV6-6
CASSLGLAGSNTGELFF,TRBJ2-2,once,TRBV5-1
CASSEFDTGELFF,TRBJ2-2,-,TRBV2
CASNPGTPNTGELFF,TRBJ2-2,-,TRBV28
CASSHSGGAGEQFF,TRBJ2-1,-,TRBV11-1
CASRAGWGQETQYF,TRBJ2-5,-,TRBV6-5
CASSLGLAQEQFF,TRBJ2-1,-,TRBV9
CASSPGARGVKLFF,TRBJ1-4,-,TRBV6-5
CSVTGQAADVYEQYF,TRBJ2-7,-,TRBV29-1
CASSPTSGARYF,TRBJ2-7,-,TRBV11-2
CASRTGSNTGELFF,TRBJ2-2,-,TRBV5-1
CASSLSGGLGTEAFF,TRBJ1-1,-,TRBV27
CASSSRRGVYQETQYF,TRBJ2-5,-,TRBV5-1
CASSYPQRGGDTQYF,TRBJ2-3,-,TRBV6-6
CASRPSGNSLLHF,TRBJ1-6,-,TRBV6-5
CASSPQPRSYNEQFF,TRBJ2-1,once,TRBV7-3
CASSIGGNEQFF,TRBJ2-1,-,TRBV19
CASSLSGYNEQFF,TRBJ2-1,-,TRBV11-3
CASRSGQNNSPLHF,TRBJ1-6,-,TRBV19
CASSWGGASNQPQHF,TRBJ1-5,-,TRBV10-2
CASSLANSKYSGANVLTF,TRBJ2-6,-,TRBV7-8
CASRLMGVYNEQFF,TRBJ2-1,once,TRBV27
CASSSSTDTQYF,TRBJ2-3,once,TRBV7-2
CAWSAHIGGNQPQHF,TRBJ1-5,-,TRBV30
CASSITGAVDIQYF,TRBJ2-4,-,TRBV11-3
CASSWDMSYEQYF,TRBJ2-7,-,TRBV7-9
CASSKERDGVYEQYF,TRBJ2-7,once,TRBV21-1
CASSDRANTGELFF,TRBJ2-2,-,TRBV27
CASRRDRLQETQYF,TRBJ2-5,-,TRBV6-5
CASDRGFRAFF,TRBJ1-1,few,TRBV30
CATSRDRGTQGSGNTIYF,TRBJ1-3,-,TRBV15
CASSSDRGTEAFF,TRBJ1-1,-,TRBV7-8
CASSEGGQVLYEQYF,TRBJ2-7,-,TRBV6-1
CASSLLAGEETQYF,TRBJ2-5,-,TRBV7-7
CASSSYTGNQPQHF,TRBJ1-5,-,TRBV19
CASSLTSGTYNEQFF,TRBJ2-1,-,TRBV18
CSVQGLGGANVLTF,TRBJ2-6,-,TRBV29-1
CASSQDGLAGSYNEQFF,TRBJ2-1,-,TRBV4-1
CAWSGGTDTQYF,TRBJ2-3,once,TRBV30
CASSLDRSFYNEQFF,TRBJ2-1,-,TRBV11-2
CASSYRVGTYEQYF,TRBJ2-7,-,TRBV6-4
CASSLAGGTGTTGELFF,TRBJ2-2,-,TRBV19
CASSQNKETQYF,TRBJ2-5,-,TRBV4-2
CASSGTGAFTDTQYF,TRBJ2-3,few,TRBV2
CASGTGRLGGYTF,TRBJ1-2,once,TRBV2
CAIRRSQETQYF,TRBJ2-5,-,TRBV6-1
CASSLGTDGYTF,TRBJ1-2,few,TRBV28
CASSLVFSGANVLTF,TRBJ2-6,-,TRBV27
CASSLGTGGYNSPLHF,TRBJ1-6,few,TRBV28